The T cell receptor (beta chain) described here comes from a study of shared clonotypes between healthy human individuals (TCRdb year 2020). Study-wide context: Three men and a couple of women, aged 18 to 49 years, made up the cohort. Per donor, three plates each were used for CD4 naive and CD4 memory, two for CD8 naive, and one for CD8 memory. To estimate repertoire size and how much clonotypes are shared between individuals, the study performed deep sequencing of blood TCR repertoires from roughly five healthy adults. To increase sequencing depth and limit assay-specific biases, different laboratories used diverse techniques to prepare libraries and sequence TCR repertoires. Between about 0.9 and 9 billion PBMCs per donor were obtained by leukapheresis. Overall results and qualifications from the work: Pairwise subsampling led to the expectation that sequencing depth would affect the degree of clonotype sharing among donors. Incomplete sequencing was indicated by rarefaction of sorted-subset datasets, despite the large sequencing depth. Across four donors, around 5% of naive CD4, around 3.3% of naive CD8, 2% to 2.5% of memory CD4, and 0.3% to 0.45% of memory CD8 clonotypes were shared. Sampling was restricted to blood, and TCR repertoires in tissues likely differ from the TCR repertoires found in blood. Compared with non-shared clonotypes, clonotypes shared by all four sorted-subset donors had higher generation probabilities. Because the study included only a small number of donors, the genetic and exposure-history diversity represented was limited. Estimated clonotype richness was generally larger for naive than for memory subsets.

The donors were healthy, HIV-negative adults who had no recently reported acute infections or vaccinations. Every donor was a Caucasian adult residing in Nashville, Tennessee, USA. CD4+ T cells were enriched by magnetic negative selection; naive cells were then positively selected on CD45RA, and the negative fraction formed the memory subset. Blood was obtained by leukapheresis, after which PBMCs were separated by Ficoll-Histopaque density gradient centrifugation and cryopreserved in liquid nitrogen vapor phase. Analytical flow cytometry was used to check the purity and quantity of each magnetically sorted T cell population. From each sorted fraction, genomic DNA was isolated and quantified by UV absorbance on a Nanodrop 2000c. Taken from cysteine to phenylalanine, the CDR3 has 15 residues. Left in the record is the CDR3 DNA by itself, 45 bases read in frame from the first base. Relative to germline, V is missing 10 bases and J is missing 4 bases, with 15 bases of the junction outside any gene match. From the germline V gene, CDR1 is MDHEN and CDR2 is SYDVKM.

This clone has just one count. No cognate antigen has been identified for it. One base away there is no much larger clone; base qualities are not given. Using the deep immunoSEQ assay, TCR CDR3 regions were amplified from genomic DNA by multiplex PCR. Extracted genomic DNA from each cell subset was distributed evenly across all wells of several immunoSEQ 96-well plates, and each plate was treated as a replicate. For sorted subsets, about 200 ng genomic DNA, equal to 30,000 or so T cell genomes, was loaded into each replicate PCR. Purified libraries were quantified with a Qubit 3.0 fluorometer, sized on a Bioanalyzer 2100, and re-quantified with the KAPA Library Quantification kit. A separate single-read 150-cycle Illumina NextSeq 550 flow cell was used to sequence each immunoSEQ 96-well plate. As for the authors' bioinformatics: Because only junctional sequences without quality scores were contained in the immunoSEQ output, filtering matching that applied to full-length reads could not be performed. To assign V/J genes and CDR3, sequences were annotated against IMGT germline references using PyIR, a Python wrapper for IgBLAST v1.9. Reads were filtered out if the reads had weak V/J assignments (E-value above 1e-6), no CDR3, stop codons, out-of-frame junctions, or ambiguous translated residues. V3J clonotypes were defined as sequences sharing the same inferred V gene, J gene, and CDR3 amino acid sequence. Percentage overlap between repertoires was calculated by dividing the number of shared unique clonotypes by the size of the smaller repertoire. Richness of each repertoire was evaluated using RTK rarefaction, the Chao1 estimator, and Recon v2.1 estimates of unobserved clonotypes. Generation probabilities for all TCRbeta clonotypes obtained by the gDNA method from four donors were computed using OLGA. The immuneACCESS repertoire file appears here via TCRdb, limited to in-frame rearrangements. These files lack a portion of the clones; in checked studies, under half of the deficit traces to unresolved V genes, and the cause of the others is not known. For V, J and clone size, that table is used; D and trimming come from the DNA. The sample table records some 1,600,000 clones; about 98% of these occur just once. Together, the top ten hold less than 0.55% of the sample.

The sequenced sample was naive CD4+ T cells sorted from blood. What this sample's cell subset or site label stands for: CD45RA+ positively selected. The receptor was isolated from a man younger than 45 in good health. In this chain, TRBV28 is recombined with TRBJ2-7; the central 8 bases match TRBD2. The CDR3 protein: CATRGSGSKPYEQYF. The sequence in DNA is TGTGCCACCCGGGGGAGCGGGAGCAAACCTTACGAGCAGTACTTC.